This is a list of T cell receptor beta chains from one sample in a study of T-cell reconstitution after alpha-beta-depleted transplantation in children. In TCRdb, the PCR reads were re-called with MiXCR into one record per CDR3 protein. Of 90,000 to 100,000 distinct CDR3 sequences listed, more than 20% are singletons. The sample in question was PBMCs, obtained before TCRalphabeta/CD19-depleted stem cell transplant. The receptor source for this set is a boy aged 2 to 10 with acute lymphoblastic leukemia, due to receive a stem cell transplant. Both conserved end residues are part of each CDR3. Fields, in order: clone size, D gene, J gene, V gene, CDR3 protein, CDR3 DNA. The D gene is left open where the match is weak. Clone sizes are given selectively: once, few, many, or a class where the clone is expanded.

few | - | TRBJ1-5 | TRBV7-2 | CASSLQGNGNQPQHF | TGTGCCAGCAGCTTACAGGGTAATGGCAATCAGCCCCAGCATTTT
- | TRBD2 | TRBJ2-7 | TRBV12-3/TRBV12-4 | CASSLGGSDEQYF | TGTGCCAGCAGTTTGGGAGGGTCAGACGAGCAGTACTTC
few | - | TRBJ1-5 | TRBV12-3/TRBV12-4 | CASSLGTSSQPQHF | TGTGCCAGCAGTTTAGGAACATCCAGTCAGCCCCAGCATTTT
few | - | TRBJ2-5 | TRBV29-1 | CSVEVGLGGRVETQYF | TGCAGCGTTGAAGTGGGACTGGGGGGGCGGGTAGAGACCCAGTACTTC
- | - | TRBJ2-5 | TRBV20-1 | CSARGFIRVDQETQYF | TGCAGTGCTAGGGGCTTTATTAGGGTGGACCAAGAGACCCAGTACTTC
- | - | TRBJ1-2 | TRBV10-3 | CAISGAGTKTNYGYTF | TGTGCCATCAGTGGAGCCGGGACAAAAACTAACTATGGCTACACCTTC
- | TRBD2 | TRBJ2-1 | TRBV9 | CASSVVEGGPGNEQFF | TGTGCCAGCAGCGTAGTCGAGGGAGGGCCAGGGAATGAGCAGTTCTTC
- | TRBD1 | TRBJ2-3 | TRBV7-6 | CASTTTGATDTQYF | TGTGCCAGCACCACCACAGGGGCCACAGATACGCAGTATTTT
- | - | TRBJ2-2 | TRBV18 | CASSRNGANTGELFF | TGTGCCAGCTCACGGAACGGAGCGAACACCGGGGAGCTGTTTTTT
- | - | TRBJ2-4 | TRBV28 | CASSGNIQYF | TGTGCCAGCAGTGGAAACATTCAGTACTTC
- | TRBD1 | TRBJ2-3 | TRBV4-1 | CASSQDGDRNTDTQYF | TGCGCCAGCAGCCAAGATGGGGACAGGAACACAGATACGCAGTATTTT
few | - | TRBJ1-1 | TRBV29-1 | CSVEKSAGGGTEAFF | TGCAGCGTCGAGAAATCGGCAGGAGGGGGGACTGAAGCTTTCTTT
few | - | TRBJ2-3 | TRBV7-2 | CASSFPSTDTQYF | TGTGCCAGCAGCTTCCCTAGCACAGATACGCAGTATTTT
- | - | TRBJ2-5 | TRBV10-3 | CAISDQVSGQTQYF | TGTGCCATCAGTGACCAGGTTTCTGGGCAGACCCAGTACTTC
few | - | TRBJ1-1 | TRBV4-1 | CASSRAAGAWNTEAFF | TGCGCCAGCAGCAGGGCGGCAGGGGCCTGGAACACTGAAGCTTTCTTT
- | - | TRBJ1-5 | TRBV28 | CASGDQPQHF | TGTGCGTCAGGGGATCAGCCCCAGCATTTT
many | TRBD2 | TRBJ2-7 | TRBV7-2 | CASSLASGTSGRYYEQYF | TGTGCCAGCAGCTTAGCTTCCGGGACTAGCGGGAGGTACTACGAGCAGTACTTC
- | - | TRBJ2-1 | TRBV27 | CASSLGGSGVGYNEQFF | TGTGCCAGCAGTTTAGGAGGTAGCGGAGTCGGCTACAATGAGCAGTTCTTC
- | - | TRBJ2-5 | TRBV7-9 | CASSLVGPEETQYF | TGTGCCAGCAGCTTAGTTGGACCAGAAGAGACCCAGTACTTC
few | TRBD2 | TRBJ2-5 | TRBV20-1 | CSAIASGDYQETQYF | TGCAGTGCAATCGCTAGCGGGGACTACCAAGAGACCCAGTACTTC
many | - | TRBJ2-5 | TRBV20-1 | CSTEFQETQYF | TGCAGTACAGAATTCCAAGAGACCCAGTACTTC
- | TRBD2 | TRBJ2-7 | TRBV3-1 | CASSQDPGLAYEQYF | TGTGCCAGCAGCCAAGATCCGGGACTAGCGTACGAGCAGTACTTC
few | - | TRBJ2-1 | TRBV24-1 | CATSDSSYNEQFF | TGTGCCACCAGTGATTCGTCCTACAATGAGCAGTTCTTC
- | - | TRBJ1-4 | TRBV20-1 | CSARGGGTNEKLFF | TGCAGTGCTAGGGGGGGGGGGACTAATGAAAAACTGTTTTTT
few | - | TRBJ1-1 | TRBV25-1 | CASSGTGREAFF | TGTGCCAGCAGTGGCACCGGGAGAGAAGCTTTCTTT
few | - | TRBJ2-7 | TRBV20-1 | CSADGQLYSYEQYF | TGCAGTGCGGACGGACAGCTATACTCCTACGAGCAGTACTTC
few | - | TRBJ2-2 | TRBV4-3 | CASSQGPEATGELFF | TGCGCCAGCAGCCAAGGCCCGGAGGCTACCGGGGAGCTGTTTTTT
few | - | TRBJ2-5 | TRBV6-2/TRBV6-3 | CASRRGRTYF | TGTGCCAGCAGGCGTGGGAGGACGTACTTC
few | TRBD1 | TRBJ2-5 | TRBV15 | CATSRDRGETQYF | TGTGCCACCAGCCGGGACAGGGGGGAGACCCAGTACTTC
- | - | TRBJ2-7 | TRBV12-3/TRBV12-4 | CASSLVERHGEQYF | TGTGCCAGCAGTTTAGTGGAAAGGCACGGCGAGCAGTACTTC
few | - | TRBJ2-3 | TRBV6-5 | CASSPREITDTQYF | TGTGCCAGCAGTCCCCGGGAGATCACAGATACGCAGTATTTT
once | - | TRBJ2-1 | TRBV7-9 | CASSPSEMWSNEQFF | TGTGCCAGCAGCCCCTCAGAGATGTGGAGCAATGAGCAGTTCTTC
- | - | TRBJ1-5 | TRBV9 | CASSVDWGNQPQHF | TGTGCCAGCAGCGTAGACTGGGGCAATCAGCCCCAGCATTTT
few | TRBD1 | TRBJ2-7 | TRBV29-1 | CSAGQGIYEQYF | TGCAGCGCCGGACAGGGGATCTACGAGCAGTACTTC
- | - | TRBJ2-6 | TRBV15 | CATSRERGGANVLTF | TGTGCCACCAGCAGAGAGAGGGGAGGGGCCAACGTCCTGACTTTC
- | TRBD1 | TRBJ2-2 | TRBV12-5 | CASGSWTGATGELFF | TGTGCTAGTGGTTCGTGGACAGGGGCAACCGGGGAGCTGTTTTTT
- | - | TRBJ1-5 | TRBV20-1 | CGTTRPTTGRGQPQHF | TGCGGAACTACGCGGCCCACAACAGGGAGGGGACAGCCCCAGCATTTT
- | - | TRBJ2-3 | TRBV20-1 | CSALDGGRTDTQYF | TGCAGTGCGTTAGACGGGGGCCGCACAGATACGCAGTATTTT
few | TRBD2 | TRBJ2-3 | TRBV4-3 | CASSQDNSGSYILDTQYF | TGCGCCAGCAGCCAAGATAACAGCGGGAGTTATATCTTAGATACGCAGTATTTT
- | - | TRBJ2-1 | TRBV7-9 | CASSLVGDPKDEQFF | TGTGCCAGCAGCTTAGTGGGGGACCCTAAGGATGAGCAGTTCTTC
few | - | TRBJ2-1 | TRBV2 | CASRVSQYNEQFF | TGTGCCAGCAGAGTCAGTCAGTACAATGAGCAGTTCTTC
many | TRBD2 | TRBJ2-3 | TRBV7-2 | CASSRSVSGTDTQYF | TGTGCCAGCAGCCGCAGCGTTAGCGGGACAGATACGCAGTATTTT
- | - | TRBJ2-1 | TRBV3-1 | CASSPEVHGNEQFF | TGTGCCAGCAGCCCTGAGGTGCACGGCAATGAGCAGTTCTTC
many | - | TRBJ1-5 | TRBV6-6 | CASSYGNQPQHF | TGTGCCAGCAGTTACGGCAATCAGCCCCAGCATTTT
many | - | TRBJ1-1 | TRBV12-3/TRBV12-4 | CASRGMGLGATEAFF | TGTGCCAGCAGGGGAATGGGTTTGGGGGCCACTGAAGCTTTCTTT
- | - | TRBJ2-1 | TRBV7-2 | CASSGRTTSYNEQFF | TGTGCCAGCAGCGGCCGAACAACCTCCTACAATGAGCAGTTCTTC
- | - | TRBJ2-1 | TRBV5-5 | CASSLLLAEVNEQFF | TGTGCCAGCAGCTTGTTGCTAGCTGAGGTCAATGAGCAGTTCTTC
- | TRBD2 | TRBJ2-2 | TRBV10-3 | CAISSGTSTGELFF | TGTGCCATCAGTTCCGGGACTAGCACCGGGGAGCTGTTTTTT
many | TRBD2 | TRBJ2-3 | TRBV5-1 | CASSLEVLGLAGTDTQYF | TGCGCCAGCAGCTTGGAAGTGTTGGGTCTAGCGGGGACAGATACGCAGTATTTT
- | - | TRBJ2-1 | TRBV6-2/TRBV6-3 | CASSYQSPNNEQFF | TGTGCCAGCAGTTACCAATCCCCCAACAATGAGCAGTTCTTC
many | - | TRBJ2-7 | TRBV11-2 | CASSLGGNSYEQYF | TGTGCCAGCAGCTTAGGCGGGAACTCCTACGAGCAGTACTTC
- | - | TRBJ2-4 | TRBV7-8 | CASSCRAARAKNIQYF | TGTGCCAGCAGCTGTCGGGCCGCCCGAGCCAAAAACATTCAGTACTTC
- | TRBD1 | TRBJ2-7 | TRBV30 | CAWSPGTGAYEQYF | TGTGCCTGGAGTCCCGGGACAGGGGCCTACGAGCAGTACTTC